The TCR beta chain under discussion was sequenced for a study of CD8+CD57+ T cells in acquired aplastic anemia. Study results and limitations: The number of CD8+ CDR3 sequences shared by patients and controls was approximately 31.

Patients selected for sequencing had displayed CD8+CD57+ cell expansion by flow cytometry. Every patient presented with severe acquired aplastic anemia. No patient had been given any therapy when blood was sampled. Profiling of TCR beta VDJ combinations and CDR3 sequences used genomic DNA as template. MiXCR, run by TCRdb on the reads, gives a single entry per CDR3 protein. Counted here are hundreds of thousands of distinct CDR3 sequences, around 30% occurring once; the ten biggest clones make up 0.82%. On this clonotype: What it binds is not known.

V was shortened by 4 bases and J by 5 bases, with 11 bases between the two germline ends. Germline lookup yields CDR1 KGHDR and CDR2 SFDVKD. The CDR3 length is 13 residues. The sequenced sample consisted of sorted CD4+, CD8+, or CD8+CD57+ T cells (not recorded which) from PBMCs. The chain uses TRBV24-1 and TRBJ2-7; weak D call: TRBD1 (5 bases). This TCR derives from a human donor with aplastic anemia. For the CDR3, the DNA is TGTGCCACCAGTGACCCAGGGAATAACGAGCAGTACTTC. Translation: CATSDPGNNEQYF.